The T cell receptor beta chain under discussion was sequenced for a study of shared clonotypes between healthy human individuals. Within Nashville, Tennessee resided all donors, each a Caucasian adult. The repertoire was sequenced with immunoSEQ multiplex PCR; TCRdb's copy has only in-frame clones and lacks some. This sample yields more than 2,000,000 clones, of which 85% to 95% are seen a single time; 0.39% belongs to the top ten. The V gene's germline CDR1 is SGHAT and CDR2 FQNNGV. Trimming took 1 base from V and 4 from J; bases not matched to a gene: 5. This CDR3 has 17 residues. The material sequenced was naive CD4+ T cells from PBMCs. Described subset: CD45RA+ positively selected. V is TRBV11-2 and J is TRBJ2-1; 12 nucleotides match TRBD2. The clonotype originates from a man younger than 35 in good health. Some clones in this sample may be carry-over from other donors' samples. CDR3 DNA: TGTGCCAGCAGCTTAGGAAGGACTAGCGGGAATTACAATGAGCAGTTCTTC. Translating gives CASSLGRTSGNYNEQFF.